These 17 T cell receptor beta chains originate from one sample sequenced in a study of cytotoxic CD8 clonotypes in ibrutinib-treated CLL. Generated by immunoSEQ multiplex PCR, the TCRdb table keeps only in-frame clones and is missing some. The repertoire holds some 70,000 clones, with roughly nine tenths as singletons. The specimen comprised PBMCs, sampled after 12 months of ibrutinib treatment. All receptors come from a human donor with chronic lymphocytic leukemia.

This clone was seen only a few times. The rearrangement uses TRBV5-6 and TRBJ2-1, with TRBD2 identical over 12 bases. V shed 3 bases and J 6 bases; nucleotides not matched to a gene: 10. This CDR3 comprises 17 residues. The germline V gene has CDR1 SGHDT and CDR2 YYEEEE. The CDR3 region has the DNA TGTGCCAGCAGCTACGACCGACTAGCGGGAGTCCGCAATGAGCAGTTCTTC. It encodes CASSYDRLAGVRNEQFF.

V and J are TRBV20-1 and TRBJ2-7, with D perhaps matching TRBD2 (5 bases). This CDR3 has 11 residues. Looked up from germline, CDR1 is DFQATT and CDR2 is SNEGSKA (reference sequence). V lost 1 base and J lost 6, with 7 bases in between. CDR3 sequence reads: CSARGRGEQYF. For the CDR3, the DNA is TGCAGTGCTAGAGGTCGGGGCGAGCAGTACTTC.

This chain connects TRBV7-9 to TRBJ2-7, with 7 bases that match TRBD1. This CDR3 is 18 amino acids long. The V and J ends lost 5 bases and 4 bases, in that order; junction bases with no gene match: 20. Germline CDR1 is SEHNR and CDR2 is FQNEAQ (reference sequence). In DNA, the CDR3 is TGTGCCAGCAGCCCTGCATTCACCGAAGGGACAGCTCATTACGAGCAGTACTTC. Translated: CASSPAFTEGTAHYEQYF.

V gene TRBV6-5 combines with J gene TRBJ1-5; no firm D call. V shed 5 bases and J shed 0 bases, with 11 bases lying between them. This CDR3 spans 15 amino acids. Per the germline V gene, CDR1 is MNHEY and CDR2 is SVGAGI. The CDR3 loop is CASSGWVDSNQPQHF. Here the CDR3 DNA reads TGTGCCAGCAGTGGTTGGGTAGATAGCAATCAGCCCCAGCATTTT.

The chain is built from TRBV7-2 and TRBJ2-1; 14 bases agree with TRBD2. The CDR3 sequence is 14 residues long. In germline, CDR1 is SGHTA, CDR2 FQGNSA. The V gene end was trimmed by 6 bases and the J gene end by 8 bases; junction bases not matched to a gene: 3. CDR3 sequence (DNA): TGTGCCAGCAGTGGACTAGCGGGAGGCTATGAGCAGTTCTTC. Translating it yields CASSGLAGGYEQFF. Complete variable domain (other parts from reference TRBV7-2 and TRBJ2-1): GAGVSQSPSNKVTEKGKDVELRCDPISGHTALYWYRQSLGQGLEFLIYFQGNSAPDKSGLPSDRFSAERTGGSVSTLTIQRTQQEDSAVYLCASSGLAGGYEQFFGPGTRLTVL.

The J gene is TRBJ2-3, the V gene TRBV7-6; the D is unclear. Germline CDR1 reads SGHVS; CDR2 reads FNYEAQ. V gave up 5 bases and J gave up 0 bases, with 12 bases separating them. This CDR3 comprises 15 residues. CDR3: CASSATSASTDTQYF. The CDR3 nucleotides read TGTGCCAGCAGCGCGACTTCGGCTAGCACAGATACGCAGTATTTT. Filled out from reference TRBV7-6 and TRBJ2-3, the complete variable domain reads GAGVSQSPRYKVTKRGQDVALRCDPISGHVSLYWYRQALGQGPEFLTYFNYEAQQDKSGLPNDRFSAERPEGSISTLTIQRTEQRDSAMYRCASSATSASTDTQYFGPGTRLTVL.

The V call is TRBV5-1, the J call TRBJ1-4, with 7 bases matching TRBD1. The V gene's germline CDR1 is SGHRS and CDR2 YFSETQ. The CDR3 loop spans 14 amino acids. V was clipped by 2 bases and J by 4 bases; unmatched bases: 2. The CDR3 DNA reads as TGCGCCAGCAGCTTCCAGGGGGGTAATGAAAAACTGTTTTTT. Protein product: CASSFQGGNEKLFF.

This chain joins TRBV28 and TRBJ1-5; TRBD1 matches 8 bases. Germline values: CDR1 MDHEN, CDR2 SYDVKM. The CDR3 is 15 residues long. The V gene end was trimmed by 3 bases and the J gene end by 6 bases; junction bases not matched to a gene: 7. The CDR3 spells CASSFSDREVQPQHF. The CDR3 bases are TGTGCCAGCAGTTTTTCGGACAGGGAGGTTCAGCCCCAGCATTTT.

The rearrangement uses TRBV7-9 and TRBJ2-7; TRBD2 aligns across 8 bases. The germline V gene encodes CDR1 SEHNR and CDR2 FQNEAQ (reference sequence). The CDR3 is 14 amino acids. V lost 2 bases to trimming and J lost 1 base; unmatched junction nucleotides: 1. The CDR3, as DNA: TGTGCCAGCAGCTTATTAGCGGGGTCCTACGAGCAGTACTTC. Translating it yields CASSLLAGSYEQYF.

The chain is built from TRBV7-6 and TRBJ2-7, with a tentative D call TRBD2 (6 bases). V was clipped by 5 bases and J by 0 bases, with 17 bases between them. Germline V gene data show CDR1 as SGHVS and CDR2 as FNYEAQ. CDR3 length: 16 amino acids. The CDR3 loop is CASSQRRGNSSYEQYF. The DNA for the CDR3 is TGTGCCAGCAGCCAAAGGCGCGGGAACAGCTCCTACGAGCAGTACTTC.

The rearrangement links TRBV25-1 to TRBJ2-2; 7 bases are a match to TRBD1. CDR3 length: 15 residues. The germline CDR1 and CDR2 sequences are MGHDK and SYGVNS. V lost 2 bases, J lost 6 bases, and 6 bases stayed unmatched. The CDR3, as DNA: TGTGCCAGCAGTGAACACAGGACAGGCGCCGGGGAGCTGTTTTTT. It is translated as CASSEHRTGAGELFF. Filled out from reference TRBV25-1 and TRBJ2-2, the complete variable domain reads EADIYQTPRYLVIGTGKKITLECSQTMGHDKMYWYQQDPGMELHLIHYSYGVNSTEKGDLSSESTVSRIRTEHFPLTLESARPSHTSQYLCASSEHRTGAGELFFGEGSRLTVL.

The rearrangement joins TRBV11-3 to TRBJ2-1, with D perhaps TRBD2 (5 bases). CDR3 length: 15 amino acids. Trimming removed 3 bases at V and 3 bases at J, with 12 bases between. Germline CDR1 is SGHNT and CDR2 is YENEEA. The chain's CDR3 is CASSLITAGYNEQFF. The CDR3 DNA reads as TGTGCCAGCAGCTTGATAACCGCGGGCTACAATGAGCAGTTCTTC.

The rearrangement uses TRBV27 and TRBJ2-2; the match to TRBD1 covers 7 bases. This CDR3 is 14 amino acids long. V lost 3 bases and J lost 5; bases outside the gene matches: 3. The germline V gene encodes CDR1 MNHEY and CDR2 SMNVEV (reference sequence). CDR3 in amino acids: CASSLPGQTGELFF. The CDR3 DNA is TGTGCCAGCAGTTTGCCGGGACAGACCGGGGAGCTGTTTTTT.

J is TRBJ2-7 and V is TRBV2; possible D gene TRBD1, 5 bases. V was cut by 2 bases and J by 3 bases, with 8 bases left in between. The CDR3 consists of 13 residues. Germline V gene sequence: CDR1 SNHLY, CDR2 FYNNEI. In DNA form, the CDR3 reads TGTGCCAGCAGTGAACAGGGATTCTACGAGCAGTACTTC. Amino acid sequence: CASSEQGFYEQYF.

The J gene is TRBJ2-3, the V gene TRBV10-3; a possible D gene is TRBD1 (5 bases). V was pared by 3 bases and J by 6 bases, with 22 bases between. Germline loops: CDR1 ENHRY, CDR2 SYGVKD. The CDR3 covers 17 residues. The DNA of the CDR3 is TGTGCCATCAGTGATGTTGGTCCGGCTCCAGGGTGGGATACGCAGTATTTT. Encoded protein: CAISDVGPAPGWDTQYF.

V and J are TRBV5-1 and TRBJ2-7, with TRBD2 matching over 11 bases. The CDR3 runs 14 residues. CDR1 and CDR2 from the germline V gene are SGHRS and YFSETQ. V shed 3 bases and J 4 bases; nucleotides not matched to a gene: 3. The CDR3 region has the DNA TGCGCCAGCAGCTATACTAGCGGGAGATACGAGCAGTACTTC. This gives the protein CASSYTSGRYEQYF.

The chain links TRBV29-1 to TRBJ1-4; D may be TRBD1 (6 bases). The CDR3 is made up of 14 amino acids. The germline gives CDR1 SQVTM, CDR2 ANQGSEA. Trimming stripped 3 bases from V and 2 bases from J, with 10 bases between. CDR3 coding DNA: TGCAGCGTTGATGGGGGGGGCACTAATGAAAAACTGTTTTTT. It translates to CSVDGGGTNEKLFF.